This T cell receptor (beta chain) emerged from a study of blood T cell repertoires in COVID-19. CDR1 and CDR2 (germline): SGHRS, YFSETQ. V lost 0 bases, J lost 6 bases, and 7 bases lay in between. The CDR3 length is 13 residues. Profiling relied on immunoSEQ multiplex PCR, and the TCRdb table lists in-frame clones only, not all of them. The sample holds approximately 350,000 clones, approximately 88% seen once. This chain uses TRBV5-1 with TRBJ2-1, with D maybe TRBD2 (5 bases). What was sequenced was peripheral blood. The sequence came from a woman younger than 45 with COVID-19, enrolled during active disease. CDR3 in amino acids: CASSLGLTNEQFF. CDR3 DNA sequence: TGCGCCAGCAGCTTGGGACTAACCAATGAGCAGTTCTTC.